The entry below describes one TCR beta chain. The sample originates from a study of blood T cell repertoires in COVID-19. The data were produced by immunoSEQ multiplex PCR, yet TCRdb's version contains in-frame clones alone and is incomplete. The table includes tens of thousands of clones, about 82% detected once. The CDR3 runs 17 residues. Germline V gene data show CDR1 as MDHEN and CDR2 as SYDVKM. The V gene end was trimmed by 5 bases and the J gene end by 1 base; junction bases not matched to a gene: 11. The sequencing sample was made of peripheral blood. The chain combines TRBV28 with TRBJ1-2; 9 nucleotides agree with TRBD1. The clonotype comes from a man aged 45-65 years with active COVID-19. CDR3 bases: TGTGCCAGCAGTCCACCGGGACAGGGATATAATAACTATGGCTACACCTTC. This encodes CASSPPGQGYNNYGYTF.